This is a list of T cell receptor beta chains from one sample in a study of shared clonotypes between healthy human individuals. The protocol was immunoSEQ multiplex PCR, while the TCRdb copy is restricted to in-frame clones and leaves out a portion. The data contain hundreds of thousands of clones, 90% to 97% of them singletons. Material for sequencing was naive CD8+ T cells sorted from blood. These receptors all come from a man aged 25-45 years in good health. Both conserved end residues are part of each CDR3. A D gene is named only where the DNA matches it firmly. Size values are once, few and many counts, or a class for expanded clones, and some rows have none.

size,J,D,V,CDR3,DNA
.,TRBJ1-5,TRBD1,TRBV7-9,CASSSDRGLNPNQPQHF,TGTGCCAGCAGCTCGGACAGGGGGCTCAATCCGAATCAGCCCCAGCATTTT
.,TRBJ1-3,.,TRBV27,CASTSSEEAGNTIYF,TGTGCCAGCACCTCATCTGAGGAAGCTGGAAACACCATATATTTT
.,TRBJ1-4,.,TRBV6-1,CASSTTGPIGEKLFF,TGTGCCAGCAGTACAACCGGGCCTATAGGAGAAAAACTGTTTTTT
.,TRBJ2-5,TRBD1,TRBV7-9,CASSLRGGVETQYF,TGTGCCAGCAGCTTACGAGGGGGCGTAGAGACCCAGTACTTC
.,TRBJ2-7,.,TRBV4-1,CASSRALDPSYEQYF,TGCGCCAGCAGCCGAGCGCTTGATCCCTCCTACGAGCAGTACTTC
.,TRBJ2-1,TRBD2,TRBV7-9,CASSLPGTNYNEQFF,TGTGCCAGCAGCTTACCCGGGACTAACTACAATGAGCAGTTCTTC
.,TRBJ2-1,.,TRBV5-4,CASSFSHSGQFF,TGTGCCAGCAGCTTCTCGCACTCGGGGCAGTTCTTC
.,TRBJ2-5,TRBD2,TRBV25-1,CASSVFSSGRGQETQYF,TGTGCCAGCAGTGTTTTTTCGTCGGGGAGGGGACAAGAGACCCAGTACTTC
.,TRBJ2-3,TRBD2,TRBV29-1,CSVEDGAGGLTDTQYF,TGCAGCGTTGAAGATGGGGCGGGAGGGCTTACAGATACGCAGTATTTT
.,TRBJ1-4,.,TRBV5-4,CASSDRTNEKLFF,TGTGCCAGCAGCGACAGGACTAATGAAAAACTGTTTTTT
.,TRBJ1-1,.,TRBV5-1,CASSFSSLNTEAFF,TGCGCCAGCAGCTTCTCTAGCCTGAACACTGAAGCTTTCTTT
.,TRBJ2-1,.,TRBV5-6,CASSPLRWDAYNEQFF,TGTGCCAGCAGCCCGCTTAGATGGGATGCCTACAATGAGCAGTTCTTC
once,TRBJ2-7,TRBD2,TRBV7-9,CASSPTSGTSTYEQYF,TGTGCCAGCAGCCCGACTAGCGGGACCTCCACCTACGAGCAGTACTTC
.,TRBJ2-7,.,TRBV6-6,CASSYSGASSDEQYF,TGTGCCAGCAGTTACTCGGGGGCGTCCTCGGACGAGCAGTACTTC
.,TRBJ2-7,.,TRBV7-8,CASSLDRQYYEQYF,TGTGCCAGCAGTTTGGACAGACAATACTACGAGCAGTACTTC
.,TRBJ2-1,.,TRBV21-1,CASSGRTRGRGEQFF,TGTGCCAGCAGCGGCCGGACTAGAGGGCGGGGTGAGCAGTTCTTC
once,TRBJ2-7,.,TRBV13,CASSRSDRHYEQYF,TGTGCCAGCAGCCGCTCGGATAGACACTACGAGCAGTACTTC
.,TRBJ1-3,.,TRBV19,CASSTRRTPGNTIYF,TGTGCCAGTAGTACAAGACGGACTCCTGGAAACACCATATATTTT
.,TRBJ2-3,TRBD1,TRBV5-1,CASSLGTGGSTDTQYF,TGCGCCAGCAGCCTGGGGACAGGGGGTAGCACAGATACGCAGTATTTT
.,TRBJ1-5,TRBD1,TRBV19,CASSIRDRVINQPQHF,TGTGCCAGTAGTATCCGGGACAGGGTTATCAATCAGCCCCAGCATTTT
.,TRBJ2-3,TRBD2,TRBV10-1,CASSESRASGRTTDTQYF,TGCGCCAGCAGTGAGTCTCGGGCTAGCGGGAGGACGACAGATACGCAGTATTTT
.,TRBJ2-5,.,TRBV5-4,CASSWRAMTAQETQYF,TGTGCCAGCAGCTGGAGGGCAATGACAGCCCAAGAGACCCAGTACTTC
.,TRBJ2-5,.,TRBV28,CASSKQAGPRTRETQYF,TGTGCCAGCAGCAAACAGGCGGGTCCCCGGACCAGGGAGACCCAGTACTTC
.,TRBJ1-3,.,TRBV25-1,CASSNSGNTIYF,TGTGCCAGCAGCAACTCGGGAAACACCATATATTTT
.,TRBJ2-6,.,TRBV18,CASSPTVWVGANVLTF,TGTGCCAGCTCACCGACGGTGTGGGTTGGGGCCAACGTCCTGACTTTC
.,TRBJ1-5,.,TRBV5-6,CASSLAQGSQPQHF,TGTGCCAGCAGCTTGGCCCAGGGAAGTCAGCCCCAGCATTTT
.,TRBJ2-7,.,TRBV29-1,CSVTGAYEQYF,TGCAGCGTGACAGGAGCCTACGAGCAGTACTTC
.,TRBJ2-1,.,TRBV7-2,CASSLAGPLPRNEQFF,TGTGCCAGCAGCTTAGCGGGACCGCTGCCCCGCAATGAGCAGTTCTTC
.,TRBJ2-3,.,TRBV9,CASSVEEDTQYF,TGTGCCAGCAGCGTAGAGGAGGATACGCAGTATTTT
.,TRBJ1-2,TRBD1,TRBV7-9,CASSRQGIDYGYTF,TGTGCCAGCAGCAGACAGGGAATTGACTATGGCTACACCTTC
.,TRBJ1-5,.,TRBV2,CASSPRQSNQPQHF,TGTGCCAGCAGCCCCCGACAGAGCAATCAGCCCCAGCATTTT
.,TRBJ1-5,TRBD1,TRBV27,CASSPQGVKPQHF,TGTGCCAGCAGTCCACAGGGGGTGAAGCCCCAGCATTTT
.,TRBJ2-5,.,TRBV7-2,CASSFWGQETQYF,TGTGCCAGCAGCTTTTGGGGCCAAGAGACCCAGTACTTC
.,TRBJ2-2,.,TRBV6-5,CASSYSMNTGELFF,TGTGCCAGCAGTTACTCGATGAACACCGGGGAGCTGTTTTTT
.,TRBJ2-1,.,TRBV7-8,CASSPLMTGNNEQFF,TGTGCCAGCAGCCCTCTGATGACTGGAAACAATGAGCAGTTCTTC
once,TRBJ1-4,TRBD1,TRBV4-1,CASSLFQGARDEKLFF,TGCGCCAGCAGCCTCTTCCAGGGGGCAAGGGATGAAAAACTGTTTTTT
.,TRBJ2-7,.,TRBV21-1,CASRVPKDREREEYEQYF,TGTGCCAGCAGGGTTCCGAAAGACAGGGAACGAGAAGAATACGAGCAGTACTTC
.,TRBJ2-7,TRBD2,TRBV7-7,CASSLPFGQREVSYEQYF,TGTGCTAGCAGCTTGCCGTTCGGACAGCGGGAGGTCTCCTACGAGCAGTACTTC
.,TRBJ2-2,TRBD2,TRBV9,CASSADRVAGGRTGELFF,TGTGCCAGCAGCGCCGACCGGGTAGCGGGAGGGCGTACCGGGGAGCTGTTTTTT
.,TRBJ2-7,.,TRBV19,CASSIPGETYEQYF,TGTGCCAGTAGTATCCCAGGGGAAACCTACGAGCAGTACTTC
.,TRBJ2-5,.,TRBV5-1,CASSLVGVLGETQYF,TGCGCCAGCAGCTTGGTGGGTGTCCTTGGGGAGACCCAGTACTTC
.,TRBJ2-1,.,TRBV19,CASSMRGPTNEQFF,TGTGCCAGTAGTATGAGGGGCCCCACCAATGAGCAGTTCTTC
once,TRBJ2-1,TRBD2,TRBV9,CASSVGTSPNEQFF,TGTGCCAGCAGCGTCGGGACTAGCCCCAATGAGCAGTTCTTC
.,TRBJ2-7,.,TRBV4-2,CASSQDTGSSYEQYF,TGTGCCAGCAGCCAAGATACGGGCAGCAGCTACGAGCAGTACTTC
.,TRBJ2-3,.,TRBV6-5,CASSRGAGDTQYF,TGTGCCAGCAGTCGCGGAGCGGGAGATACGCAGTATTTT
.,TRBJ2-7,.,TRBV29-1,CSVRERGASYEQYF,TGCAGCGTTCGCGAACGGGGGGCATCCTACGAGCAGTACTTC
.,TRBJ2-1,.,TRBV5-4,CASSLATYNEQFF,TGTGCCAGCAGCTTGGCCACCTACAATGAGCAGTTCTTC
.,TRBJ2-7,TRBD1,TRBV5-6,CASSFGTGRHEQYF,TGTGCCAGCAGCTTTGGGACAGGGAGACACGAGCAGTACTTC
.,TRBJ1-5,.,TRBV27,CASSLSSGLQNQPQHF,TGTGCCAGCAGTTTATCTTCCGGTTTACAGAATCAGCCCCAGCATTTT
.,TRBJ2-2,.,TRBV25-1,CASSTWTENTGELFF,TGTGCCAGCAGTACCTGGACCGAAAACACCGGGGAGCTGTTTTTT
.,TRBJ2-1,TRBD1,TRBV28,CATSGQGRYNEQFF,TGTGCCACCTCGGGACAGGGGCGATACAATGAGCAGTTCTTC
.,TRBJ2-2,TRBD2,TRBV29-1,CSVEDRLAGGPGGTGELFF,TGCAGCGTTGAAGATCGACTAGCGGGAGGGCCTGGGGGCACCGGGGAGCTGTTTTTT
.,TRBJ2-5,.,TRBV7-6,CASSPVAGSSQETQYF,TGTGCCAGCAGCCCCGTAGCTGGTAGCAGCCAAGAGACCCAGTACTTC
.,TRBJ2-5,.,TRBV23-1,CASSQSKRQFQETQYF,TGCGCCAGCAGTCAATCTAAGCGGCAGTTCCAAGAGACCCAGTACTTC
few,TRBJ2-2,.,TRBV9,CASSPIHPPLFF,TGTGCCAGCAGCCCAATTCACCCACCGCTGTTTTTT
.,TRBJ2-4,.,TRBV15,CATSSEQGSSSGVNIQYF,TGTGCCACCAGCAGCGAACAGGGCTCTTCTTCTGGGGTGAACATTCAGTACTTC
.,TRBJ1-1,TRBD1,TRBV5-4,CASSYTGTGVTEAFF,TGTGCCAGCAGCTACACCGGGACAGGGGTCACTGAAGCTTTCTTT
.,TRBJ2-1,TRBD1,TRBV18,CASSGQGSHNEQFF,TGTGCCAGCTCAGGACAGGGGTCCCACAATGAGCAGTTCTTC
once,TRBJ1-2,.,TRBV6-5,CASSYSGQNYGYTF,TGTGCCAGCAGTTACTCCGGACAGAACTATGGCTACACCTTC